This is a list of T cell receptor beta chains from one sample in a study of blood T cell repertoires in COVID-19. Profiled with immunoSEQ multiplex PCR; TCRdb holds only in-frame clones, not every one. The sample includes 390,000 or so clones, 89% seen only once; the top ten take approximately 3%. Sample: peripheral blood. The receptor set was obtained from a woman aged 30 to 39 with COVID-19, enrolled during active disease. CDR3s include the opening cysteine and the closing phenylalanine or tryptophan. A D gene is named only where the DNA matches it firmly. Part of the rows lack a size; the others show once, few, many or a class for expanded clones.

clone size,D gene,J gene,V gene,CDR3 protein,CDR3 DNA
.,.,TRBJ2-5,TRBV27,CASRGGFPETQYF,TGTGCCAGCAGGGGGGGTTTCCCAGAGACCCAGTACTTC
once,.,TRBJ1-1,TRBV18,CASSPASTGNTEAFF,TGTGCCAGCTCACCGGCCTCTACAGGGAACACTGAAGCTTTCTTT
.,.,TRBJ1-1,TRBV27,CASSQRTAEMNTEAFF,TGTGCCAGCAGCCAGAGGACAGCGGAGATGAACACTGAAGCTTTCTTT
.,.,TRBJ2-3,TRBV7-9,CASSLRPSGPVGTDTQYF,TGTGCCAGCAGCTTAAGACCCTCAGGGCCAGTAGGTACAGATACGCAGTATTTT
.,TRBD1,TRBJ1-5,TRBV6-5,CASRDRGLGQPQHF,TGTGCCAGCCGAGACAGGGGGCTAGGGCAGCCCCAGCATTTT
few,.,TRBJ2-1,TRBV30,CAWSKRADEQFF,TGTGCCTGGAGCAAACGCGCTGATGAGCAGTTCTTC
.,.,TRBJ1-2,TRBV14,CASSHRALGNYGYTF,TGTGCCAGCAGCCACAGGGCCTTGGGTAACTATGGCTACACCTTC
.,.,TRBJ2-5,TRBV15,CATSRARGIQETQYF,TGTGCCACCAGCAGAGCCCGAGGAATCCAAGAGACCCAGTACTTC
once,.,TRBJ2-6,TRBV6-4,CASSDDGEPGANVLTF,TGTGCCAGCAGTGACGATGGGGAGCCTGGGGCCAACGTCCTGACTTTC
.,TRBD1,TRBJ1-6,TRBV7-2,CASSRTGRNSPLHF,TGTGCCAGCAGCAGGACAGGGCGCAATTCACCCCTCCACTTT
.,TRBD2,TRBJ2-5,TRBV4-2,CASSQGSSGGALGQETQYF,TGTGCCAGCAGCCAAGGGTCTAGCGGGGGGGCCTTGGGGCAAGAGACCCAGTACTTC
.,.,TRBJ1-6,TRBV5-6,CASSLVAGGHYNSPLHF,TGTGCCAGCAGCTTGGTCGCGGGGGGACACTATAATTCACCCCTCCACTTT
.,.,TRBJ1-1,TRBV7-8,CASSLVSGRQEAFF,TGTGCCAGCAGCTTAGTTTCTGGCCGTCAAGAAGCTTTCTTT
.,TRBD2,TRBJ2-1,TRBV7-2,CASSLPPVGLAGNEQFF,TGTGCCAGCAGCTTACCCCCAGTCGGACTAGCGGGAAATGAGCAGTTCTTC
.,TRBD1,TRBJ2-3,TRBV28,CASAQGQLGDTQYF,TGTGCCAGTGCCCAGGGACAGTTAGGAGATACGCAGTATTTT
.,TRBD1,TRBJ2-3,TRBV24-1,CATSVGTGTDTQYF,TGTGCCACCAGTGTTGGGACAGGCACAGATACGCAGTATTTT
.,.,TRBJ1-2,TRBV7-2,CASSLVAGGDYTF,TGTGCCAGCAGCTTAGTAGCGGGTGGGGACTACACCTTC
.,.,TRBJ1-1,TRBV18,CASSPLTGLSAGSATEAFF,TGTGCCAGCTCACCCCTCACTGGATTATCGGCGGGGTCGGCCACTGAAGCTTTCTTT
.,TRBD2,TRBJ2-7,TRBV7-9,CASSSLREDEQYF,TGTGCCAGCAGCTCCCTCCGGGAGGACGAGCAGTACTTC
.,TRBD1,TRBJ1-5,TRBV10-2,CASSMGQTNQPQHF,TGCGCCAGCAGCATGGGACAGACCAATCAGCCCCAGCATTTT
once,.,TRBJ1-1,TRBV4-3,CASSPRRVLNTEAFF,TGCGCCAGCAGCCCCCGCAGGGTCTTGAACACTGAAGCTTTCTTT
.,TRBD1,TRBJ2-5,TRBV5-1,CASSPRQGTGETQYF,TGCGCCAGCAGCCCCCGACAGGGAACGGGTGAGACCCAGTACTTC
.,TRBD2,TRBJ2-3,TRBV30,CAWSPPVGLGTQYF,TGTGCCTGGAGTCCCCCCGTGGGACTAGGTACGCAGTATTTT
.,TRBD2,TRBJ2-1,TRBV10-3,CAISPGLASGNEQFF,TGTGCCATCAGTCCGGGACTAGCCTCGGGCAATGAGCAGTTCTTC
.,.,TRBJ1-5,TRBV6-2/TRBV6-3,CASSSPRSNQPQHF,TGTGCCAGCAGTTCCCCCCGGAGCAATCAGCCCCAGCATTTT